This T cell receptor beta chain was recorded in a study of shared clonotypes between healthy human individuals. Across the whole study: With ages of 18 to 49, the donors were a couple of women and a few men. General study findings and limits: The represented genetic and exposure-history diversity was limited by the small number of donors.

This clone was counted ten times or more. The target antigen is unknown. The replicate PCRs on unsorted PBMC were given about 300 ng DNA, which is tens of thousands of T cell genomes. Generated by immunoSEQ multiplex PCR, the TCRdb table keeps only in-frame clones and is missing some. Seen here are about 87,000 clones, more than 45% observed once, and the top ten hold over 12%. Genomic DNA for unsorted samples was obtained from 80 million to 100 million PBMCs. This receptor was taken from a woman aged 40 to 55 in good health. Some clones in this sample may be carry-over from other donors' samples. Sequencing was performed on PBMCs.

The CDR3 DNA follows: TGTGCCAGCAGCCCGACAGGGAACTATGGCTACACCTTC. Translated: CASSPTGNYGYTF. This sequence joins TRBV7-2 and TRBJ1-2; the match to TRBD1 covers 7 bases. J was trimmed by 2 bases and V by 5 bases; bases with no gene match: 2. Germline V lookup: CDR1 SGHTA, CDR2 FQGNSA. The CDR3 length is 13 residues.